This T cell receptor (beta chain) was retrieved from a study of beta chain features in type 1 diabetes. Expressed TCRB transcripts were sequenced because the entire RNA isolate underwent reverse transcription. Here immunoSEQ multiplex PCR was the method, and the copy in TCRdb shows in-frame clones only, minus some. This sample has 970,000 or so clones, with 15% to 20% found just once. The authors obtained over 95% purity in all sorted populations. V lost 2 bases to trimming and J lost 2 bases; unmatched junction nucleotides: 9. Germline-derived CDR1 and CDR2 are SGHTA and FQGNSA. The CDR3 sequence is 17 residues long.

Sequencing was done on a sample of naive CD4+ T cells from blood. This chain uses TRBV7-2 with TRBJ2-5, with TRBD2 matching over 9 bases. This receptor was identified in a woman aged 18-29 years in good health. CDR3 region: CASSLRGGRAQQETQYF. CDR3 nucleotides: TGTGCCAGCAGCTTACGGGGCGGGAGGGCCCAACAAGAGACCCAGTACTTC.